The 26 T cell receptor beta chains reported below all come from one sample, sequenced in a study of blood T cell repertoires in COVID-19. The method was immunoSEQ multiplex PCR; TCRdb's version includes in-frame clones alone and lacks a portion of them. The sample yields around 44,000 clones, about four fifths seen once. The sequenced sample consisted of peripheral blood. Receptor source: a man aged 40-50 years with active or convalescent COVID-19.

The gene calls are TRBV24-1 and TRBJ2-3; D not certain. Trimming left V 4 bases short and J 2 bases short, with 9 bases between. CDR1 and CDR2 (germline): KGHDR, SFDVKD. This CDR3 has 14 residues. The CDR3 DNA is TGTGCCACCAGTGAGCGGCCACCCACAGATACGCAGTATTTT. Translation: CATSERPPTDTQYF.

The chain uses TRBV7-8 and TRBJ1-1; TRBD1 is a possible D gene (6 bases). This CDR3 has 13 amino acids. Trimming removed 5 bases at V and 2 bases at J, with 9 bases between. Germline lookup yields CDR1 SGHVS and CDR2 FQNEAQ. CDR3: CASSTRGNTEAFF. DNA for the CDR3: TGTGCCAGCAGCACCAGGGGAAACACTGAAGCTTTCTTT.

The chain joins TRBV19 to TRBJ1-5; 9 bases agree with TRBD1. Germline CDR1 is LNHDA and CDR2 is SQIVND (reference sequence). With 5 bases clipped from V and 4 bases from J, the junction kept 9 bases outside the gene matches. This CDR3 region has 16 residues. The CDR3 bases are TGTGCCAGTAGTGTGGGACAGGGAGGTTGGAATCAGCCCCAGCATTTT. Translating gives CASSVGQGGWNQPQHF.

V usage is TRBV7-9 and J usage is TRBJ1-2; D perhaps matches TRBD1 (6 bases). V lost 2 bases and J 9 bases, leaving 19 bases between the germline ends. The CDR3 extends over 15 amino acids. Germline CDR1 reads SEHNR; CDR2 reads FQNEAQ (reference sequence). The CDR3 sequence is CASSLSIGGRKSYTF. DNA of the CDR3: TGTGCCAGCAGCTTAAGTATCGGGGGGCGGAAAAGCTACACCTTC.

The rearrangement joins TRBV29-1 to TRBJ1-5, with a weak D call TRBD1 (6 bases). Germline loops: CDR1 SQVTM, CDR2 ANQGSEA. The germline V and J ends were trimmed by 6 bases and 6 bases, with 15 bases remaining between them. This CDR3 has 13 amino acids. The CDR3 DNA reads as TGCAGCGTCTCACAGGGAGCCCTTCAGCCCCAGCATTTT. It specifies CSVSQGALQPQHF.

This chain links TRBV15 with TRBJ2-1, with 7 nucleotides matching TRBD2. V shed 8 bases, J shed 1 base, and the junction held 5 bases outside the gene matches. CDR3 length equals 14 residues. Germline values: CDR1 LNHNV, CDR2 YYDKDF (reference sequence). The CDR3 here is CATRREQSYNEQFF. The CDR3 coding sequence is TGTGCCACCCGGCGGGAGCAGTCCTACAATGAGCAGTTCTTC.

This clone was detected only a few times. This sequence joins TRBV19 and TRBJ2-6, with unresolved D. Germline-derived CDR1 and CDR2 are LNHDA and SQIVND (reference sequence). V was clipped by 6 bases and J by 0 bases, with 6 bases between them. The CDR3 covers 14 residues. This chain's CDR3 is CASRRLSGANVLTF. CDR3 nucleotide sequence: TGTGCCAGTAGACGACTCTCTGGGGCCAACGTCCTGACTTTC.

This chain connects TRBV7-9 to TRBJ1-2, with TRBD1 matching 12 bases. CDR1 and CDR2 (germline): SEHNR, FQNEAQ (reference sequence). CDR3 length: 14 residues. The V segment lost 5 bases and the J segment 9 bases; nucleotides outside the gene matches: 7. This chain's CDR3 is CASSRGQGARSYTF. In nucleotides, the CDR3 is TGTGCCAGCAGCCGGGGACAGGGGGCGCGCAGCTACACCTTC.

V and J are TRBV5-6 and TRBJ1-1; maybe TRBD1 (6 bases). The CDR3 sequence is 16 residues long. Germline assignment: CDR1 SGHDT and CDR2 YYEEEE. Trimming cost V 0 bases and J 2 bases, with 14 bases left between them. The CDR3, as DNA: TGTGCCAGCAGCTTGGGAGGGCGGGGGGCAAACACTGAAGCTTTCTTT. Residues: CASSLGGRGANTEAFF. Full variable domain (rest looked up from reference TRBV5-6 and TRBJ1-1): DAGVTQSPTHLIKTRGQQVTLRCSPKSGHDTVSWYQQALGQGPQFIFQYYEEEERQRGNFPDRFSGHQFPNYSSELNVNALLLGDSALYLCASSLGGRGANTEAFFGQGTRLTVV.

Worth noting for this clone: Compared with germline, one end of the junction differs, possibly owing to a read error. The chain is built from TRBV7-7 and TRBJ1-1; no reliable D call. This CDR3 has 14 amino acids. The V gene's germline CDR1 is SSHAT and CDR2 FNYEAQ (reference sequence). The CDR3 reads CASSFDGLNTEAFF. CDR3 bases: TGTGCTAGCAGCTTCGACGGGTTGAACACTGAAGCTTTCTTT.

This clone has just a few counts. This chain joins TRBV4-3 and TRBJ2-7, with D tentatively TRBD2 (5 bases). In germline, CDR1 is LGHNA, CDR2 YSLEER. V dropped 0 bases and J dropped 3 bases, with 15 bases sitting between them. CDR3 size: 16 residues. Written as DNA, the CDR3 is TGCGCCAGCAGCCAAGACGTTGCGGGCTTGAGCTACGAGCAGTACTTC. Residues: CASSQDVAGLSYEQYF.

DNA for the CDR3: TGTGCCAGCACCTCGGGAGGAGGTAGCACAGATACGCAGTATTTT. Amino acids: CASTSGGGSTDTQYF. V gene TRBV6-5 combines with J gene TRBJ2-3; 7 bases align to TRBD2. V lost 7 bases and J lost 0; bases outside the gene matches: 7. The CDR3 loop spans 15 amino acids. Looked up from germline, CDR1 is MNHEY and CDR2 is SVGAGI.

On this clone: In the same sample, other DNA sequences code for this CDR3. The chain joins TRBV19 to TRBJ2-7, with 7 bases lining up with TRBD2. CDR3 length: 15 residues. CDR1 is LNHDA, CDR2 SQIVND, per germline (reference sequence). V lost 1 base and J lost 2; bases outside the gene matches: 5. The CDR3 region is CASSIVRGGTYEQYF. The CDR3 coding sequence is TGTGCCAGTAGTATAGTACGGGGAGGGACCTACGAGCAGTACTTC.

The chain joins TRBV21-1 to TRBJ2-5; the table names TRBD1, a call not compared with the DNA. TRBV21-1 is listed as a pseudogene. The CDR3 has 15 amino acids. The CDR3 spells CASSKVRGRKETQYF. As DNA, the CDR3 is TGTGCCAGCAGCAAAGTTAGGGGGCGCAAAGAGACCCAGTACTTC.

The chain combines TRBV27 with TRBJ1-6; D possibly corresponds to TRBD1 (5 bases). Trimming cost V 6 bases and J 10 bases, with 13 bases left between them. The CDR3 sequence is 13 residues long. CDR1 MNHEY and CDR2 SMNVEV come from the germline V gene (reference sequence). The CDR3 DNA sequence: TGTGCCAGCAGCCTTTTGGAGGGGTCACCCCTCCACTTT. Encoded protein: CASSLLEGSPLHF.

This clone came up once. The chain links TRBV24-1 to TRBJ2-1, with 8 positions matching TRBD1. Germline values: CDR1 KGHDR, CDR2 SFDVKD. V gave up 10 bases and J gave up 5 bases; unmatched junction bases: 12. The CDR3 is 15 residues long. As DNA, the CDR3 is TGTGCCACAAGGACAGGGATGGCTCTTGACAATGAGCAGTTCTTC. Encoded protein: CATRTGMALDNEQFF.

This sequence joins TRBV28 and TRBJ2-3; no clear D gene. The V gene lost 5 bases and the J gene lost 3 bases, with 12 bases spanning the gap. This CDR3 contains 14 residues. The germline gives CDR1 MDHEN, CDR2 SYDVKM. CDR3 in DNA: TGTGCCAGCAGTCCTTCTCCCACTACAGATACGCAGTATTTT. This codes for CASSPSPTTDTQYF.

The chain links TRBV2 to TRBJ2-7, with TRBD2 identical over 7 bases. V gave up 2 bases and J gave up 2 bases; unmatched junction bases: 3. The CDR3 is 14 amino acids. The germline V gene encodes CDR1 SNHLY and CDR2 FYNNEI. DNA of the CDR3: TGTGCCAGCAGTGAATGGGGAGGGGCCTACGAGCAGTACTTC. This translates into CASSEWGGAYEQYF.

This chain joins TRBV9 and TRBJ2-2, with D unresolved. Germline loops: CDR1 SGDLS, CDR2 YYNGEE. The CDR3 has 14 residues. The V and J ends lost 1 base and 7 bases respectively, with 11 bases between them. CDR3 DNA sequence: TGTGCCAGCAGCGTAAAATGGTCGGGCGGGGAGCTGTTTTTT. Protein: CASSVKWSGGELFF.

This clone is a singleton in its sample. This chain links TRBV19 with TRBJ1-2; 8 nucleotides line up with TRBD1. In germline, CDR1 is LNHDA, CDR2 SQIVND (reference sequence). CDR3 length: 15 residues. Unmatched junction bases numbered 7, after V lost 5 bases and J lost 2 bases. The DNA of the CDR3 is TGTGCCAGTAGTCCCCGGACAGGGAGGAACTATGGCTACACCTTC. This codes for CASSPRTGRNYGYTF.

In DNA, the CDR3 is TGTGCCAGCAGTTATCAGGCTCGCAATGAGCAGTTCTTC. As protein: CASSYQARNEQFF. The chain has TRBV6-2 or TRBV6-3 and TRBJ2-1; D not certain. The length of the CDR3 is 13 residues. Germline CDR1 and CDR2: MNHEY and SVGEGT. The V and J ends lost 3 bases and 6 bases respectively, with 9 bases between them.

This rearrangement joins TRBV11-3 to TRBJ2-1; D is ambiguous. V was trimmed by 0 bases and J by 5 bases, leaving 11 bases between them. Per germline, CDR1 SGHNT and CDR2 YENEEA. The CDR3 is made up of 15 amino acids. The CDR3 loop reads CASSLEKFYDNEQFF. The CDR3 DNA sequence: TGTGCCAGCAGCTTAGAAAAGTTCTACGACAATGAGCAGTTCTTC.

The chain employs TRBV7-8 and TRBJ1-1; TRBD1 might be the D (5 bases). This CDR3 region has 13 residues. The germline gives CDR1 SGHVS, CDR2 FQNEAQ. Trimming pared 5 bases from V and 1 base from J, leaving 8 bases between. CDR3 protein: CASSGGGNTEAFF. The DNA of the CDR3 is TGTGCCAGCAGCGGGGGGGGGAACACTGAAGCTTTCTTT.

A single count supports this clone. The V and J genes are TRBV5-4 and TRBJ2-7; 8 bases align to TRBD2. CDR3 length equals 15 residues. V trimming: 3 bases; J trimming: 3 bases; junction bases outside the gene matches: 8. Germline V lookup: CDR1 SGHNT, CDR2 YYREEE (reference sequence). CDR3 in amino acids: CASSSTGRGDYEQYF. The CDR3 DNA is TGTGCCAGCAGCTCCACCGGGCGGGGGGACTACGAGCAGTACTTC.

The chain has TRBV5-4 and TRBJ1-1; 7 nucleotides line up with TRBD1. Germline loops: CDR1 SGHNT, CDR2 YYREEE (reference sequence). The length of the CDR3 is 14 residues. V lost 0 bases and J lost 7; bases outside the gene matches: 6. In DNA, the CDR3 is TGTGCCAGCAGCTTGGCCCCCAGGGACAGTGAAGCTTTCTTT. This codes for CASSLAPRDSEAFF.

This chain links TRBV20-1 with TRBJ1-3; D is unclear. The CDR3 length is 13 residues. CDR1 and CDR2 (germline): DFQATT, SNEGSKA (reference sequence). V lost 3 bases and J 1 base, leaving 7 bases between the germline ends. CDR3 sequence (DNA): TGCAGTGCTAGTCTCGGGTCTGGAAACACCATATATTTT. This codes for CSASLGSGNTIYF.